This TCR beta chain was documented in a study of blood T cells in healthy people across ages. General observations from the study: The diversity estimates, figures obtained from one million T cells, were considered underestimates. With unsorted PBMCs, a conclusive comparison of naive versus antigen-experienced cells was not possible. Long-lived and aged donors differed, with more naive CD4+ cells and higher diversity in the long-lived.

On this clonotype: Its antigen is not known.

Between the trimmed V and J ends, which lost 7 bases and 1 base, there was a span of 13 bases. The CDR3 sequence is 14 residues long. Per germline, CDR1 LGHDT and CDR2 YNNKEL (reference sequence). For the second PCR, which ran for 7 to 11 cycles, a sample-barcoded 5' primer and a J-beta primer mix were used. One entry per CDR3 protein results from TCRdb running MiXCR on the 5' RACE reads. The sample yields 1.5 million or so distinct CDR3 sequences, about 43% seen once. The sequencing sample was made of blood. The chain recombines TRBV3-1 with TRBJ1-1, with D unclear. The TCR sequence derives from a young woman in good health. CDR3 nucleotides: TGTGCCAGCAAAGCCCCCCAGACGAACACTGAAGCTTTCTTT. It codes for CASKAPQTNTEAFF.